The following is a T cell receptor (beta chain) sequence with its context. Its target is unknown. This sample was included in a study of shared clonotypes between healthy human individuals. This CDR3 is 13 amino acids long. Germline V gene data show CDR1 as SGHTA and CDR2 as FQGTGA. Trimming removed 5 bases from V and 0 bases from J, with 8 bases in between. The method was immunoSEQ multiplex PCR; TCRdb's version includes in-frame clones alone and lacks a portion of them. The profile covers some 690,000 clones, with around 91% appearing a single time and 34% taken by the ten largest. Findings and limits, study-wide: The authors sampled blood alone, and tissue repertoires likely differ.

The TCR was taken from a man between 18 and 29 years old in good health. Some clones in this sample may be carry-over from other donors' samples. The gene calls are TRBV7-3 and TRBJ2-7; D might be TRBD2 (5 bases). The sequenced sample was memory CD8+ T cells from PBMCs. Subset given: CD45RO+ cells pooled with CCR7-negative TemRA cells. The chain's CDR3 is CASSHEGSYEQYF. In nucleotides, the CDR3 is TGTGCCAGCAGCCACGAGGGCTCCTACGAGCAGTACTTC.